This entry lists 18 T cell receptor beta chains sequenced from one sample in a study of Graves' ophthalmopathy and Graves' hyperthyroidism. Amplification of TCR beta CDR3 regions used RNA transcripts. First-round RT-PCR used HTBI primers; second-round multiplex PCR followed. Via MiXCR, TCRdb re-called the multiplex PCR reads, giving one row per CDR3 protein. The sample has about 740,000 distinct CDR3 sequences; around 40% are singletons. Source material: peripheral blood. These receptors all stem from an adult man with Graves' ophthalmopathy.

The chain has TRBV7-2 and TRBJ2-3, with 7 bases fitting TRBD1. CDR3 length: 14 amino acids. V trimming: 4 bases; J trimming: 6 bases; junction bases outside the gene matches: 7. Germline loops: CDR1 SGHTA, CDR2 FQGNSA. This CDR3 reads CASSSRQGWDTQYF. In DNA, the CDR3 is TGTGCCAGCAGCTCAAGACAGGGATGGGATACGCAGTATTTT.

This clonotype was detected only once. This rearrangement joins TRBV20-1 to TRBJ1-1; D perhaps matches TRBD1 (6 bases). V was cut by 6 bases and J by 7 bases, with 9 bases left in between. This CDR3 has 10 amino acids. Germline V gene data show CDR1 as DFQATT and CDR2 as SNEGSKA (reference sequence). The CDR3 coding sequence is TGCAGTGCACGGACAGTTGAAGCTTTCTTT. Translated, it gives CSARTVEAFF.

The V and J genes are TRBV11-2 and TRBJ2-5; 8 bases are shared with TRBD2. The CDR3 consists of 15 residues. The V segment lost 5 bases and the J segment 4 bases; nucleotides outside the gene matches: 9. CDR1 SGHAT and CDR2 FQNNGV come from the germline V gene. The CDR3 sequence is CASSSGREGAETQYF. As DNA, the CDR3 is TGTGCCAGCAGCAGCGGTCGGGAGGGTGCAGAGACCCAGTACTTC.

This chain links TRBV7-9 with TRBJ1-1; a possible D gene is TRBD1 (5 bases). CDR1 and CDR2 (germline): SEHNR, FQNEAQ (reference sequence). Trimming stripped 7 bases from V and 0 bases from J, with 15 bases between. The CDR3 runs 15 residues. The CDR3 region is CASTRSGLLNTEAFF. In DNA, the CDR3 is TGTGCCAGCACCCGGTCGGGACTACTGAACACTGAAGCTTTCTTT.

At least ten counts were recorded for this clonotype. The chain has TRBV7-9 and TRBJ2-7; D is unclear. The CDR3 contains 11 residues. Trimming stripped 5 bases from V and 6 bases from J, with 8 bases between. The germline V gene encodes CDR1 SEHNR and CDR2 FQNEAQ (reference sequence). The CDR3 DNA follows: TGTGCCAGCAGCGGCTTCGGCGAGCAGTACTTC. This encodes CASSGFGEQYF.

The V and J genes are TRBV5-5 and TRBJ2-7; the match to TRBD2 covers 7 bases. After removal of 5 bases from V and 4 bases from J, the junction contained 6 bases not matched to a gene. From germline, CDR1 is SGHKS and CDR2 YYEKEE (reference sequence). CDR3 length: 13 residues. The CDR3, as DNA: TGTGCCAGCAGGAAGACTAGCAAATACGAGCAGTACTTC. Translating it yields CASRKTSKYEQYF.

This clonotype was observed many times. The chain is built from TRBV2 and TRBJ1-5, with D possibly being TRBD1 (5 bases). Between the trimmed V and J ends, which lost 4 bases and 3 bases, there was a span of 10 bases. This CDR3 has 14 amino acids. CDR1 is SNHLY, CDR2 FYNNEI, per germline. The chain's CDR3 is CASSVGGANQPQHF. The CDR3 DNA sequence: TGTGCCAGCAGTGTAGGAGGGGCCAATCAGCCCCAGCATTTT.

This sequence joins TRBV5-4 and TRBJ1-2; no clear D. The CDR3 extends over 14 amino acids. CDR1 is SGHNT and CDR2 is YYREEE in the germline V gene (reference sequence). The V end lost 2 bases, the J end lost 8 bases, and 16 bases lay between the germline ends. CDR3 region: CASSLSPTAGGYTF. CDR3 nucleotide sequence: TGTGCCAGCAGCTTATCCCCCACAGCCGGGGGCTACACCTTC. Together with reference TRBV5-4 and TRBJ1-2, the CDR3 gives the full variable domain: ETGVTQSPTHLIKTRGQQVTLRCSSQSGHNTVSWYQQALGQGPQFIFQYYREEENGRGNFPPRFSGLQFPNYSSELNVNALELDDSALYLCASSLSPTAGGYTFGSGTRLTVV.

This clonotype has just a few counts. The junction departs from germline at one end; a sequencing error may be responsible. For the CDR3, the DNA is TGCGCCAGCAGCCCGTACGAGGGACAGGGGGCAGGAAGCAATCAGCCCCAGCATTTT. Translated: CASSPYEGQGAGSNQPQHF. This chain joins TRBV2 and TRBJ1-5; 12 bases are a match to TRBD1. The CDR3 is made up of 19 amino acids. Germline values: CDR1 SNHLY, CDR2 FYNNEI.

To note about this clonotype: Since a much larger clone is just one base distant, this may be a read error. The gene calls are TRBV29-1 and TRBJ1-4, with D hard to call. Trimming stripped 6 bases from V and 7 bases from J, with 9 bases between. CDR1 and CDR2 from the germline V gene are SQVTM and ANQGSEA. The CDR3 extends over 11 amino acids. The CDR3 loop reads CSVALAEKLFF. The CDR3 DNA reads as TGCAGCGTCGCCCTTGCTGAAAAACTGTTTTTT.

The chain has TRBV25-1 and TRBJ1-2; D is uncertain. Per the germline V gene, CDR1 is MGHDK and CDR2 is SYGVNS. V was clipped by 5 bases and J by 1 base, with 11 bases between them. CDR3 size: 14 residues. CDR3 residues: CASSLSQHNYGYTF. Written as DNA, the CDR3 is TGTGCCAGCAGTTTATCCCAGCATAACTATGGCTACACCTTC.

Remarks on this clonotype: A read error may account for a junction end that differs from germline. The CDR3 spells CASSPGVGGRSGTDTQYF. The CDR3 region has the DNA TGTGCCAGCAGTCCCGGGGTAGGGGGCAGGAGTGGCACAGATACGCAATATTTT. J is TRBJ2-3 and V is TRBV10-2, with TRBD1 matching over 7 bases. CDR3 size: 18 residues. Germline V gene data show CDR1 as WSHSY and CDR2 as SAAADI.

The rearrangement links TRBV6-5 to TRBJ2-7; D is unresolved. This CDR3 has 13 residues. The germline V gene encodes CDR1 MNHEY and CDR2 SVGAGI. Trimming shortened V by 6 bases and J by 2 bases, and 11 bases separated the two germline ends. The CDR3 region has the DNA TGTGCCAGCAGGCCCGATCAGACCTACGAGCAGTACTTC. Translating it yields CASRPDQTYEQYF.

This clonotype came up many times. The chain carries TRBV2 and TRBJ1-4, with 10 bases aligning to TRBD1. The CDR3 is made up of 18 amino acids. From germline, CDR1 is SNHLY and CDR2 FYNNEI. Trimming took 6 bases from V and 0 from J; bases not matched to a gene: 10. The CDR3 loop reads CASSYRDRGLATNEKLFF. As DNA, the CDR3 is TGTGCCAGCAGCTACCGGGACAGGGGACTTGCAACTAATGAAAAACTGTTTTTT. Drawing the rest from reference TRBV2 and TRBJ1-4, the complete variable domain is EPEVTQTPSHQVTQMGQEVILRCVPISNHLYFYWYRQILGQKVEFLVSFYNNEISEKSEIFDDQFSVERPDGSNFTLKIRSTKLEDSAMYFCASSYRDRGLATNEKLFFGSGTQLSVL.

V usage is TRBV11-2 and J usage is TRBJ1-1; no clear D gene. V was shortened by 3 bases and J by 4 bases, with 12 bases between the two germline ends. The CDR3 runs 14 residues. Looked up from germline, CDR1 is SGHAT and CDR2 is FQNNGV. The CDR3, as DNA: TGTGCCAGCAGCTTGTCCCCACAGAGCACTGAAGCTTTCTTT. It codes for CASSLSPQSTEAFF.

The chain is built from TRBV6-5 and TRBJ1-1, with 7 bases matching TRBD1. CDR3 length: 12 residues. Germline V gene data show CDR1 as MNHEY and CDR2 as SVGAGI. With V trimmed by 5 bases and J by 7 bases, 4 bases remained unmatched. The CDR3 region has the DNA TGTGCCAGCAGTCGCGGGGACAGTGAAGCTTTCTTT. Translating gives CASSRGDSEAFF.

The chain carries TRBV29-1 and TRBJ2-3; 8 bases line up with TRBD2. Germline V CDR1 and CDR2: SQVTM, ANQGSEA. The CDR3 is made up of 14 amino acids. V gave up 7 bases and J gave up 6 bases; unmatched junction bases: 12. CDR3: CSGGETSVPDTQYF. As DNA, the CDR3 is TGCAGCGGGGGGGAGACTAGCGTGCCTGATACGCAGTATTTT.

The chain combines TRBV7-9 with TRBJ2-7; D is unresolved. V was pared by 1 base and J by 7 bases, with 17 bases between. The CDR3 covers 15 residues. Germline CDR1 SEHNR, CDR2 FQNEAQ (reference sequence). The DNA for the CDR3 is TGTGCCAGCAGCTTAGTGGCCCTGGTTGTGAAAGAGCAGTACTTC. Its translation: CASSLVALVVKEQYF.